The 8 T cell receptor beta chains presented below share a single source sample, sequenced in a study of cytomegalovirus exposure and HLA in healthy donors. The PCR was carried out with 60 Vbeta primers and 13 Jbeta primers. The data were produced by immunoSEQ multiplex PCR, yet TCRdb's version contains in-frame clones alone and is incomplete. The sample has 100,000 to 150,000 clones; around four fifths are singletons. Sequencing was done on a sample of PBMCs. The receptors shown here come from a woman aged 40 to 50 in good health and CMV-seropositive.

The J gene is TRBJ1-4, the V gene TRBV19; D possibly corresponds to TRBD1 (5 bases). V lost 3 bases and J lost 7, with 15 bases in between. The germline V gene encodes CDR1 LNHDA and CDR2 SQIVND (reference sequence). This CDR3 has 15 residues. The CDR3 loop reads CASSMERAGIEKLFF. For the CDR3, the DNA is TGTGCCAGTAGTATGGAGCGGGCAGGGATTGAAAAACTGTTTTTT.

The rearrangement joins TRBV4-2 to TRBJ2-3, with a weak D call TRBD2 (7 bases). The germline V and J ends were trimmed by 0 bases and 4 bases, with 14 bases remaining between them. Germline CDR1 LGHNA, CDR2 YNFKEQ. The CDR3 runs 16 residues. Written as DNA, the CDR3 is TGTGCCAGCAGCCAAGAGAGGGGGGGGCCCCCAGATACGCAGTATTTT. Encoded protein: CASSQERGGPPDTQYF.

A single count supports this clone. This sequence joins TRBV28 and TRBJ1-5; D uncertain. The CDR3 runs 14 residues. Trimming cost V 5 bases and J 4 bases, with 12 bases left between them. Germline CDR1 and CDR2: MDHEN and SYDVKM. The CDR3 loop is CASSPLAGNQPQHF. CDR3 nucleotides: TGTGCCAGCAGTCCGCTCGCGGGGAATCAGCCCCAGCATTTT.

This chain joins TRBV6-5 and TRBJ2-7; no definite D call. The V end was cut by 5 bases, the J end by 7 bases, with 21 bases between. CDR3 length equals 15 residues. CDR1 and CDR2 from the germline V gene are MNHEY and SVGAGI. The CDR3 spells CASSPTPPSPKEQYF. The CDR3 bases are TGTGCCAGCAGTCCCACACCTCCCTCTCCGAAGGAGCAGTACTTC.

The count of this clone is one. The CDR3 bases are TGTGCCAGCGGGACTAGCACAGATACGCAGTATTTT. Translated: CASGTSTDTQYF. The V call is TRBV6-6, the J call TRBJ2-3, with a weak D call TRBD2 (6 bases). This CDR3 has 12 residues. V was shortened by 8 bases and J by 0 bases, with 6 bases between the two germline ends. Germline loops: CDR1 MNHNY, CDR2 SVGAGI (reference sequence).

This clone came up a few times. J is TRBJ1-1 and V is TRBV6-5; D not resolved. CDR1 and CDR2 from the germline V gene are MNHEY and SVGAGI. The CDR3 has 13 residues. V gave up 7 bases and J gave up 0 bases, with 9 bases separating them. The CDR3: CASTRELNTEAFF. CDR3 DNA: TGTGCCAGCACTCGCGAATTGAACACTGAAGCTTTCTTT.

The chain recombines TRBV5-4 with TRBJ1-5, with D hard to call. CDR1 and CDR2 (germline): SGHNT, YYREEE (reference sequence). V was cut by 0 bases and J by 10 bases, with 11 bases left in between. This CDR3 is 13 amino acids long. CDR3 sequence: CASSLDGSTPQHF. The CDR3 DNA is TGTGCCAGCAGCTTGGACGGGAGCACACCCCAGCATTTT.

The chain employs TRBV6-6 and TRBJ1-1, with D maybe TRBD1 (5 bases). The V gene lost 7 bases and the J gene lost 1 base, with 10 bases spanning the gap. Looked up from germline, CDR1 is MNHNY and CDR2 is SVGAGI (reference sequence). The CDR3 loop spans 13 amino acids. The CDR3 sequence: CASINQGNTEAFF. The CDR3 DNA is TGTGCCAGCATTAACCAGGGGAACACTGAAGCTTTCTTT.